The rows below give T cell receptor beta chains drawn from one sample of a study of blood T cell repertoires in COVID-19. Clones were sequenced by immunoSEQ multiplex PCR, and TCRdb holds only the in-frame ones, with some missing. The sample records about 420,000 clones, approximately 90% being singletons. The sequenced sample consisted of peripheral blood. These receptors were taken from a man in his late teens or twenties with COVID-19, enrolled during active disease. The CDR3 runs from the conserved cysteine through the conserved F or W. A D gene is named only where the DNA matches it firmly.

TRBD2	TRBJ2-5	TRBV19	TGTGCCAGTAGTACTAGCGGGGGGGTAAAAGAGACCCAGTACTTC	CASSTSGGVKETQYF
NA	TRBJ2-7	TRBV20-1	TGCAGTGCTAGTACGGACAAAAGCGAGCAGTACTTC	CSASTDKSEQYF
TRBD1	TRBJ1-5	TRBV2	TGTGCCAGCACTGACAGGGGGCTCGAACAGCCCCAGCATTTT	CASTDRGLEQPQHF
NA	TRBJ1-4	TRBV6-6	TGTGCCAGCAGTTACACCACAGGCCCAACTAATGAAAAACTGTTTTTT	CASSYTTGPTNEKLFF
TRBD1	TRBJ2-7	TRBV6-5	TGTGCCAGCACTCCAGGACAGGGATACTACGAGCAGTACTTC	CASTPGQGYYEQYF
NA	TRBJ2-2	TRBV6-5	TGTGCCAGCAGACGGGCCGGGGAGCTGTTTTTT	CASRRAGELFF
NA	TRBJ2-5	TRBV29-1	TGCAGCGCCCGCCAGAACAGGGACGAGACCCAGTACTTC	CSARQNRDETQYF
TRBD2	TRBJ2-7	TRBV27	TGTGCCAGCAGTTTCACTAGCGGGGTCGGGAAGCAGTACTTC	CASSFTSGVGKQYF
NA	TRBJ2-7	TRBV6-5	TGTGCCAGCAAACAGGGAACGGGCCGCGAGCAGTACTTC	CASKQGTGREQYF
TRBD2	TRBJ2-1	TRBV5-6	TGTGCCAGCAGCTTGGTTCCGTCAGCACTAGCGCGTAATGAGCAGTTCTTC	CASSLVPSALARNEQFF
TRBD2	TRBJ2-5	TRBV20-1	TGCAGTGCTAGTTCTAGCGGCCAGACCCAGTACTTC	CSASSSGQTQYF
TRBD1	TRBJ1-3	TRBV5-5	TGTGCCAGCAGCCAGACAGGGGGCGAGCGCGGAAACACCATATATTTT	CASSQTGGERGNTIYF